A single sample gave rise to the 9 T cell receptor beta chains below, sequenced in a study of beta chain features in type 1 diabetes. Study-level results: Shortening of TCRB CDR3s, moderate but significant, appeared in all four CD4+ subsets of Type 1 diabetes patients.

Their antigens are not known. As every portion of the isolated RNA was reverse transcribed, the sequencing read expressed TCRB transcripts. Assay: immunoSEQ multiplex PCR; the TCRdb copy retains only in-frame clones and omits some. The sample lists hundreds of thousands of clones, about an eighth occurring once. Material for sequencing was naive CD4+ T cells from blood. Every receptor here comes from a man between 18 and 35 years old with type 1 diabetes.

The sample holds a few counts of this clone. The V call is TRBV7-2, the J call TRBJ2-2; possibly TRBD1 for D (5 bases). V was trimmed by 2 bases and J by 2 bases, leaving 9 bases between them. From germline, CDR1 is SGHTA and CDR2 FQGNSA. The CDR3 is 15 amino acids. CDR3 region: CASSLSRVNTGELFF. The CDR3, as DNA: TGTGCCAGCAGCTTAAGCAGGGTAAACACCGGGGAGCTGTTTTTT.

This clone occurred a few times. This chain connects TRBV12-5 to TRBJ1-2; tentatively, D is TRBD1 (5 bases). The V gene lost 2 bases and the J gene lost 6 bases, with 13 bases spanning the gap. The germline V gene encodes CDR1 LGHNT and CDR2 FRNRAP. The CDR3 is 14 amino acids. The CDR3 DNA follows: TGTGCTAGTGGTTTGACACAGGAGATCGATGGCTACACCTTC. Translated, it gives CASGLTQEIDGYTF. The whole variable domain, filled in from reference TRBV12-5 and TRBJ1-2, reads DARVTQTPRHKVTEMGQEVTMRCQPILGHNTVFWYRQTMMQGLELLAYFRNRAPLDDSGMPKDRFSAEMPDATLATLKIQPSEPRDSAVYFCASGLTQEIDGYTFGSGTRLTVV.

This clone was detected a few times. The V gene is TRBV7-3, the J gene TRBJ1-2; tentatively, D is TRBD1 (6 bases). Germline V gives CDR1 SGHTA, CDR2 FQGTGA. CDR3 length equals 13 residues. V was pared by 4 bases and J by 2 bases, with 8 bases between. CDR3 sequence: CASSSQGNYGYTF. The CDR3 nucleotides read TGTGCCAGCAGCTCCCAGGGGAACTATGGCTACACCTTC. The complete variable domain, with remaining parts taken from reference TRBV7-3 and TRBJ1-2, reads GAGVSQTPSNKVTEKGKYVELRCDPISGHTALYWYRQSLGQGPEFLIYFQGTGAADDSGLPNDRFFAVRPEGSVSTLKIQRTERGDSAVYLCASSSQGNYGYTFGSGTRLTVV.

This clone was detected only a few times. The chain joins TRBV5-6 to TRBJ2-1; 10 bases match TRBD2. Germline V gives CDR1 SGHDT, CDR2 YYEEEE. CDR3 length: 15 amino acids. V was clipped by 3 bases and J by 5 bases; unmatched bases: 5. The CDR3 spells CASSSIGTSDNEQFF. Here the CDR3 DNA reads TGTGCCAGCAGCTCTATCGGGACTAGCGACAATGAGCAGTTCTTC.

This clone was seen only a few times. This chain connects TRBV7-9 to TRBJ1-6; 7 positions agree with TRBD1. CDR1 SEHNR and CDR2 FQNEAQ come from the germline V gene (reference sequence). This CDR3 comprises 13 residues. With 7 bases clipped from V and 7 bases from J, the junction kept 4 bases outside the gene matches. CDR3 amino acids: CASTGGQNSPLHF. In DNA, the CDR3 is TGTGCCAGCACCGGGGGACAGAATTCACCCCTCCACTTT.

The CDR3 nucleotides read TGTGCCAGCAGCCAAGAGTGGGGTGATCAGCCCCAGCATTTT. Translation: CASSQEWGDQPQHF. The chain recombines TRBV4-2 with TRBJ1-5; D call uncertain. The V gene lost 0 bases and the J gene lost 5 bases, with 8 bases spanning the gap. The CDR3 spans 14 residues. From germline, CDR1 is LGHNA and CDR2 YNFKEQ.

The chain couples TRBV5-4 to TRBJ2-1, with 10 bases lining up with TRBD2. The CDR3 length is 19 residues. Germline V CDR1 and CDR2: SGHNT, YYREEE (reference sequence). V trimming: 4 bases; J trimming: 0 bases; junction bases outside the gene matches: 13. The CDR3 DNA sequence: TGTGCCAGCAGCATCGGCGCTAGCGGGGGCCGGAGCTCCTACAATGAGCAGTTCTTC. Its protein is CASSIGASGGRSSYNEQFF.

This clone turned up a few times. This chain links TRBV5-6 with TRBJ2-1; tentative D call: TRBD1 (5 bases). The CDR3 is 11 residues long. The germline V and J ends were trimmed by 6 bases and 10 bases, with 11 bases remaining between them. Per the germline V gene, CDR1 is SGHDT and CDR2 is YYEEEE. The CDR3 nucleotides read TGTGCCAGCAACCGAAGGGGCGAGCAGTTCTTC. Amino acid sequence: CASNRRGEQFF.

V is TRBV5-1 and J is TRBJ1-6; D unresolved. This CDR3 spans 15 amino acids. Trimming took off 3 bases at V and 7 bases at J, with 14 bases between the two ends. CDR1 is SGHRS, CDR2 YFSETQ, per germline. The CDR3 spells CASSSLEQRNSPLHF. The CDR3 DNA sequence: TGCGCCAGCAGCTCACTTGAACAGAGGAATTCACCCCTCCACTTT.